Below, 20 T cell receptor beta chains from the same sample are listed, as sequenced in a study of blood T cell repertoires in COVID-19. Clones were read by immunoSEQ multiplex PCR, and TCRdb kept only the in-frame ones, dropping some. In the table there are around 53,000 clones, approximately 91% of which are singletons. The sequencing sample was made of peripheral blood. These receptors were collected from a human donor in a cohort sampled during active COVID-19.

The table lists this clone with a few counts. The V call is TRBV7-6, the J call TRBJ2-7; 7 bases line up with TRBD1. Germline lookup yields CDR1 SGHVS and CDR2 FNYEAQ. The CDR3 runs 13 residues. V shed 5 bases, J shed 4 bases, and the junction held 5 bases outside the gene matches. The CDR3, as DNA: TGTGCCAGCAGCCTCGGGACAGAGTACGAGCAGTACTTC. It yields the protein CASSLGTEYEQYF.

The chain couples TRBV11-2 to TRBJ1-1; D is unclear. CDR1 is SGHAT and CDR2 is FQNNGV in the germline V gene. V lost 2 bases and J 3 bases, leaving 7 bases between the germline ends. This CDR3 has 13 residues. The DNA for the CDR3 is TGTGCCAGCAGCTTAACACATGACACTGAAGCTTTCTTT. It encodes CASSLTHDTEAFF.

The chain carries TRBV7-2 and TRBJ2-7, with TRBD2 identical over 14 bases. The CDR3 sequence is 15 residues long. With 5 bases clipped from V and 3 bases from J, the junction kept 3 bases outside the gene matches. Germline assignment: CDR1 SGHTA and CDR2 FQGNSA. CDR3 protein: CASSQGLAGVYEQYF. DNA of the CDR3: TGTGCCAGCAGCCAGGGACTAGCGGGAGTCTACGAGCAGTACTTC. Full variable domain (remainder filled in from reference TRBV7-2 and TRBJ2-7): GAGVSQSPSNKVTEKGKDVELRCDPISGHTALYWYRQSLGQGLEFLIYFQGNSAPDKSGLPSDRFSAERTGGSVSTLTIQRTQQEDSAVYLCASSQGLAGVYEQYFGPGTRLTVT.

This chain links TRBV7-2 with TRBJ2-1, with 7 bases matching TRBD1. This CDR3 has 15 residues. J was trimmed by 8 bases and V by 5 bases; bases with no gene match: 12. Per germline, CDR1 SGHTA and CDR2 FQGNSA. The CDR3 nucleotides are TGTGCCAGCAGCCGGTGGACAGGTGTTGTCGATGAGCAGTTCTTC. Translation gives CASSRWTGVVDEQFF.

The chain recombines TRBV18 with TRBJ2-7; 11 bases match TRBD1. This CDR3 is 16 amino acids long. The V gene end was trimmed by 4 bases and the J gene end by 5 bases; junction bases not matched to a gene: 10. CDR1 KGHSH and CDR2 LQKENI come from the germline V gene. CDR3 nucleotides: TGTGCCAGCTCACTTAACTCTCCGGGACAGGGGGACGAGCAGTACGTC. It codes for CASSLNSPGQGDEQYV.

This rearrangement joins TRBV13 to TRBJ2-7; 7 bases map to TRBD1. CDR1 is PRHDT, CDR2 FYEKMQ, per germline (reference sequence). The CDR3 has 14 residues. After removal of 6 bases from V and 4 bases from J, the junction contained 9 bases not matched to a gene. CDR3 sequence (DNA): TGTGCCAGCAGTACCGGGACAGCCTCTTACGAGCAGTACTTC. Encoded protein: CASSTGTASYEQYF. Supplemented by reference TRBV13 and TRBJ2-7, the full variable domain reads AAGVIQSPRHLIKEKRETATLKCYPIPRHDTVYWYQQGPGQDPQFLISFYEKMQSDKGSIPDRFSAQQFSDYHSELNMSSLELGDSALYFCASSTGTASYEQYFGPGTRLTVT.

This chain uses TRBV7-9 with TRBJ2-2; D is undetermined. The CDR3 has 13 amino acids. Germline values: CDR1 SEHNR, CDR2 FQNEAQ (reference sequence). V lost 5 bases, J lost 2 bases, and 6 bases lay in between. CDR3 sequence (DNA): TGTGCCAGCAGCCAGACTAACACCGGGGAGCTGTTTTTT. Translation: CASSQTNTGELFF.

The rearrangement joins TRBV21-1 to TRBJ2-1; TRBD2 reflects the table's D call only, with no check against the DNA. TRBV21-1 is recorded as a pseudogene. The CDR3 totals 20 residues. The CDR3 loop reads CASKETLKPPGLAGVLEQFF. Here the CDR3 DNA reads TGTGCCAGCAAGGAGACTCTCAAGCCGCCGGGACTAGCGGGAGTTCTTGAGCAGTTCTTC.

This sequence joins TRBV19 and TRBJ1-1; D unclear. CDR1 and CDR2 (germline): LNHDA, SQIVND (reference sequence). This CDR3 is 14 amino acids long. Deletions cut 0 bases from V and 8 bases from J, with 13 bases between. This chain's CDR3 is CASSIDWSDYEAFF. The CDR3 DNA follows: TGTGCCAGTAGTATAGATTGGTCGGACTACGAAGCTTTCTTT.

J is TRBJ1-1 and V is TRBV18; the D gene is possibly TRBD1 (5 bases). CDR3 length: 15 amino acids. The germline CDR1 and CDR2 sequences are KGHSH and LQKENI. Trimming left V 3 bases short and J 4 bases short, with 15 bases between. In nucleotides, the CDR3 is TGTGCCAGCTCACCTGGGACGTCGGGGGGCACTGAAGCTTTCTTT. It specifies CASSPGTSGGTEAFF.

The V and J genes are TRBV6-2 or TRBV6-3 and TRBJ2-7; D unclear. V lost 4 bases and J lost 7, with 11 bases in between. This CDR3 region has 12 residues. CDR1 and CDR2 (germline): MNHEY, SVGEGT. DNA for the CDR3: TGTGCCAGCAGTTCGTACGCTGCGGAGCAGTACGTC. The encoded protein is CASSSYAAEQYV.

The chain has TRBV5-1 and TRBJ1-3; 9 bases are shared with TRBD1. The V and J ends lost 4 bases and 6 bases, in that order; junction bases with no gene match: 5. The CDR3 extends over 14 amino acids. The germline V gene has CDR1 SGHRS and CDR2 YFSETQ. CDR3 in DNA: TGCGCCAGCAGCCCGGGACAGGGAGAAAACACCATATATTTT. Amino acid sequence: CASSPGQGENTIYF.

The chain combines TRBV19 with TRBJ1-4; maybe TRBD1 (5 bases). Per germline, CDR1 LNHDA and CDR2 SQIVND (reference sequence). V dropped 9 bases and J dropped 5 bases, with 13 bases sitting between them. The CDR3 covers 13 residues. CDR3 loop: CASATALNEKLFF. DNA for the CDR3: TGTGCCAGCGCGACAGCCTTAAATGAAAAACTGTTTTTT. Full variable domain (rest looked up from reference TRBV19 and TRBJ1-4): DGGITQSPKYLFRKEGQNVTLSCEQNLNHDAMYWYRQDPGQGLRLIYYSQIVNDFQKGDIAEGYSVSREKKESFPLTVTSAQKNPTAFYLCASATALNEKLFFGSGTQLSVL.

A single count supports this clone. The V call is TRBV19, the J call TRBJ2-3; D possibly corresponds to TRBD2 (5 bases). CDR3 length: 14 amino acids. Germline V CDR1 and CDR2: LNHDA, SQIVND (reference sequence). V dropped 7 bases and J dropped 3 bases, with 14 bases sitting between them. CDR3 sequence reads: CASKVDYQTDTQYF. CDR3 DNA: TGTGCCAGTAAAGTAGACTACCAAACAGATACGCAGTATTTT.

The rearrangement joins TRBV6-5 to TRBJ2-1; 7 positions agree with TRBD2. Germline CDR1 MNHEY, CDR2 SVGAGI. This CDR3 region has 15 residues. Trimming cost V 4 bases and J 4 bases; bases outside gene matches: 7. CDR3 sequence reads: CASSWTRGPYNEQFF. CDR3 in DNA: TGTGCCAGCAGTTGGACTAGAGGCCCGTACAATGAGCAGTTCTTC.

The V call is TRBV2, the J call TRBJ1-1; 7 nucleotides match TRBD1. Germline loops: CDR1 SNHLY, CDR2 FYNNEI. The ends lost 8 bases at V and 4 bases at J; junction bases unmatched: 7. The CDR3 runs 13 residues. The CDR3 DNA reads as TGTGCCAGCGGGATAGACAGGGTCACTGAAGCTTTCTTT. Translating gives CASGIDRVTEAFF. The full variable domain, in which reference TRBV2 and TRBJ1-1 provide the parts outside the CDR3, is EPEVTQTPSHQVTQMGQEVILRCVPISNHLYFYWYRQILGQKVEFLVSFYNNEISEKSEIFDDQFSVERPDGSNFTLKIRSTKLEDSAMYFCASGIDRVTEAFFGQGTRLTVV.

The rearrangement joins TRBV3-1 (or the pseudogene TRBV3-2) to TRBJ1-1, with 7 positions matching TRBD1. Germline CDR1 is LGHDT and CDR2 is YNNKEL (reference sequence). The CDR3 spans 16 residues. V lost 0 bases to trimming and J lost 1 base; unmatched junction nucleotides: 5. Written as DNA, the CDR3 is TGTGCCAGCAGCCAAGATAGGGGGCCGGGGAACACTGAAGCTTTCTTT. Amino acid sequence: CASSQDRGPGNTEAFF.

The gene calls are TRBV7-9 and TRBJ2-3; D possibly corresponds to TRBD2 (7 bases). CDR3 length: 15 amino acids. V lost 3 bases, J lost 5 bases, and 15 bases lay in between. Germline assignment: CDR1 SEHNR and CDR2 FQNEAQ (reference sequence). The CDR3 loop is CASSLAGALLDTQYF. Here the CDR3 DNA reads TGTGCCAGCAGCTTGGCGGGGGCCCTCCTAGATACGCAGTATTTT.

The chain couples TRBV19 to TRBJ1-5; D is undetermined. V lost 7 bases and J 6 bases, leaving 19 bases between the germline ends. Germline lookup yields CDR1 LNHDA and CDR2 SQIVND (reference sequence). The CDR3 is 15 amino acids. The CDR3 coding sequence is TGTGCCAGTACACAGTCCCGGAGGAGTGCTCAGCCCCAGCATTTT. The encoded protein is CASTQSRRSAQPQHF.

This clone has only a few counts. The rearrangement joins TRBV6-1 to TRBJ2-6; no definite D call. The V end lost 3 bases, the J end lost 4 bases, and 4 bases lay between the germline ends. The germline gives CDR1 MNHNS, CDR2 SASEGT. The CDR3 length is 13 residues. CDR3 nucleotide sequence: TGTGCCAGCAGTGAGTCAGGGGCCAACGTCCTGACTTTC. The encoded protein is CASSESGANVLTF.